Shown below are 30 T cell receptor beta chains from a single sample sequenced in a study of cytomegalovirus exposure and HLA in healthy donors. PCR was performed using 60 Vbeta and 13 Jbeta primers. Sequencing was performed with immunoSEQ multiplex PCR; in TCRdb, only in-frame clones are kept and a portion is missing. This table has 100,000 to 150,000 clones, 50% to 75% appearing once. Sample: PBMCs. The receptors were sampled from a woman aged 40 to 50 in good health and CMV-seropositive.

The chain employs TRBV9 and TRBJ2-1; 9 positions match TRBD2. From germline, CDR1 is SGDLS and CDR2 YYNGEE. V trimming: 0 bases; J trimming: 6 bases; junction bases outside the gene matches: 7. This CDR3 has 16 residues. The CDR3 loop reads CASSVDPAGGSNEQFF. In DNA, the CDR3 is TGTGCCAGCAGCGTAGATCCAGCGGGAGGCTCCAATGAGCAGTTCTTC.

This chain connects TRBV5-1 to TRBJ2-5; 9 nucleotides match TRBD2. The CDR3 has 14 residues. Per germline, CDR1 SGHRS and CDR2 YFSETQ. Trimming removed 4 bases from V and 5 bases from J; junction bases left unmatched: 6. The CDR3 loop is CASSPGLAQETQYF. DNA for the CDR3: TGCGCCAGCAGCCCGGGACTAGCTCAGGAGACCCAGTACTTC. Looking up the rest from reference TRBV5-1 and TRBJ2-5 gives the full variable domain: KAGVTQTPRYLIKTRGQQVTLSCSPISGHRSVSWYQQTPGQGLQFLFEYFSETQRNKGNFPGRFSGRQFSNSRSEMNVSTLELGDSALYLCASSPGLAQETQYFGPGTRLLVL.

CDR3 amino acids: CASRVGQNTEAFF. CDR3 DNA sequence: TGTGCCAGCAGGGTGGGACAGAACACTGAAGCTTTCTTT. V is TRBV7-8 and J is TRBJ1-1, with D possibly being TRBD1 (6 bases). V was shortened by 6 bases and J by 1 base, with 9 bases between the two germline ends. The CDR3 consists of 13 residues. From germline, CDR1 is SGHVS and CDR2 FQNEAQ.

The chain links TRBV11-3 to TRBJ2-3, with D possibly matching TRBD2 (6 bases). Germline assignment: CDR1 SGHNT and CDR2 YENEEA. V dropped 5 bases and J dropped 0 bases, with 9 bases sitting between them. The CDR3 extends over 14 amino acids. DNA of the CDR3: TGTGCCAGCAGCCTCGGGACTAGCACAGATACGCAGTATTTT. Its translation is CASSLGTSTDTQYF. The full variable domain, completed using reference TRBV11-3 and TRBJ2-3, is EAGVVQSPRYKIIEKKQPVAFWCNPISGHNTLYWYLQNLGQGPELLIRYENEEAVDDSQLPKDRFSAERLKGVDSTLKIQPAELGDSAVYLCASSLGTSTDTQYFGPGTRLTVL.

This chain joins TRBV4-1 and TRBJ2-7; 9 bases match TRBD2. This CDR3 region has 15 residues. J was trimmed by 7 bases and V by 4 bases; bases with no gene match: 11. Germline V gives CDR1 MGHRA, CDR2 YSYEKL. DNA of the CDR3: TGCGCCAGCAGCCTCGAGACTAGCGGCATGTGGGAGCAGTACTTC. It translates to CASSLETSGMWEQYF.

The chain carries TRBV4-1 and TRBJ1-4; no definite D call. Germline-derived CDR1 and CDR2 are MGHRA and YSYEKL. Trimming stripped 1 base from V and 5 bases from J, with 11 bases between. This CDR3 is built from 15 residues. CDR3 coding DNA: TGCGCCAGCAGCCAAGGCGCGGGAGGGAATGAAAAACTGTTTTTT. Translating gives CASSQGAGGNEKLFF.

A single count supports this clone. The chain is built from TRBV5-1 and TRBJ2-1; 8 bases agree with TRBD2. The CDR3 contains 15 residues. CDR1 SGHRS and CDR2 YFSETQ come from the germline V gene. With V trimmed by 4 bases and J by 2 bases, 5 bases remained unmatched. The CDR3, as DNA: TGCGCCAGCAGCCCATTAGCGGGAACCTACAATGAGCAGTTCTTC. Protein: CASSPLAGTYNEQFF.

The J gene is TRBJ1-1, the V gene TRBV6-1, with D maybe TRBD1 (6 bases). Trimming left V 6 bases short and J 2 bases short, with 16 bases between. Germline loops: CDR1 MNHNS, CDR2 SASEGT. The CDR3 covers 15 residues. CDR3 in DNA: TGTGCCAGCAGCGCTAAGGGTGGGGGCAACACTGAAGCTTTCTTT. Protein product: CASSAKGGGNTEAFF.

J is TRBJ1-1 and V is TRBV6-1; D possibly corresponds to TRBD1 (5 bases). V was clipped by 4 bases and J by 1 base, with 7 bases between them. In germline, CDR1 is MNHNS, CDR2 SASEGT. This CDR3 has 13 amino acids. CDR3 in DNA: TGTGCCAGCAGTGTGACAGCGAACACTGAAGCTTTCTTT. Amino acid sequence: CASSVTANTEAFF.

The sample holds a few counts of this clone. This chain links TRBV19 with TRBJ2-7; 9 nucleotides agree with TRBD1. V lost 2 bases to trimming and J lost 9 bases; unmatched junction nucleotides: 11. Germline loops: CDR1 LNHDA, CDR2 SQIVND (reference sequence). The CDR3 sequence is 15 residues long. The CDR3 bases are TGTGCCAGTAGTATACCGGGACAGGGAACAACAGGGCAGTACTTC. Its translation: CASSIPGQGTTGQYF.

The V and J genes are TRBV2 and TRBJ2-1, with D maybe TRBD2 (7 bases). Trimming cost V 7 bases and J 9 bases, with 19 bases left between them. The CDR3 is made up of 14 amino acids. CDR1 and CDR2 (germline): SNHLY, FYNNEI. The CDR3 region has the DNA TGTGCCAGCACCGAGGGGGGGTTATACTTTGAGCAGTTCTTC. Translating it yields CASTEGGLYFEQFF.

The gene calls are TRBV29-1 and TRBJ2-6; TRBD2 aligns across 16 bases. CDR3 size: 21 residues. Per germline, CDR1 SQVTM and CDR2 ANQGSEA. V trimming: 8 bases; J trimming: 0 bases; junction bases outside the gene matches: 16. CDR3 nucleotides: TGCAGCACTCCTCCGGGACTAGCGGGAGGGCCCCCCCTCTCTGGGGCCAACGTCCTGACTTTC. Encoded protein: CSTPPGLAGGPPLSGANVLTF.

This sequence joins TRBV18 and TRBJ2-1; 9 bases are shared with TRBD2. In germline, CDR1 is KGHSH, CDR2 LQKENI. J gave up 4 bases and V 1 base, and 11 bases lay outside the gene matches. The CDR3 totals 18 residues. As DNA, the CDR3 is TGTGCCAGCTCACCACTGGCTGTAGCGGGGGCTCCTTACAATGAGCAGTTCTTC. This gives the protein CASSPLAVAGAPYNEQFF.

The chain employs TRBV25-1 and TRBJ1-1, with TRBD1 matching 7 bases. Germline trimming cut 1 base from V and 7 bases from J; bases unmatched to any gene: 3. Germline V gene sequence: CDR1 MGHDK, CDR2 SYGVNS. This CDR3 is built from 13 residues. CDR3: CASSELGQIEAFF. DNA for the CDR3: TGTGCCAGCAGTGAATTGGGACAGATTGAAGCTTTCTTT.

This clone was counted a few times. J is TRBJ2-7 and V is TRBV13; D is unresolved. Per the germline V gene, CDR1 is PRHDT and CDR2 is FYEKMQ (reference sequence). The CDR3 covers 14 residues. Trimming shortened V by 5 bases and J by 4 bases, and 15 bases separated the two germline ends. CDR3 nucleotide sequence: TGTGCCAGCAGCCCTCTAGGTCAGAAATACGAGCAGTACTTC. As protein: CASSPLGQKYEQYF. Full variable domain (outside the CDR3, taken from reference TRBV13 and TRBJ2-7): AAGVIQSPRHLIKEKRETATLKCYPIPRHDTVYWYQQGPGQDPQFLISFYEKMQSDKGSIPDRFSAQQFSDYHSELNMSSLELGDSALYFCASSPLGQKYEQYFGPGTRLTVT.

The genes are TRBV6-5 and TRBJ1-6, with no clear D. Germline V gene lookup returns CDR1 MNHEY and CDR2 SVGAGI. V dropped 6 bases and J dropped 9 bases, with 15 bases sitting between them. The CDR3 runs to 14 residues. The CDR3 coding sequence is TGTGCCAGCAGCTCTCCTGAGACTGGTTCACCCCTCCACTTT. The encoded protein is CASSSPETGSPLHF.

This chain connects TRBV11-3 to TRBJ1-1; 7 positions agree with TRBD1. Germline CDR1 SGHNT, CDR2 YENEEA. The ends lost 1 base at V and 0 bases at J; junction bases unmatched: 2. The CDR3 loop spans 15 amino acids. The CDR3 coding sequence is TGTGCCAGCAGCTTAGGGACAGGATTGAACACTGAAGCTTTCTTT. Translating it yields CASSLGTGLNTEAFF.

This clone has more than one count but fewer than ten. V gene TRBV5-1 combines with J gene TRBJ2-3; D is undetermined. Trimming took off 0 bases at V and 2 bases at J, with 10 bases between the two ends. The CDR3 has 15 amino acids. Germline assignment: CDR1 SGHRS and CDR2 YFSETQ. This CDR3 reads CASSLGSTPTDTQYF. DNA for the CDR3: TGCGCCAGCAGCTTGGGGAGCACTCCCACAGATACGCAGTATTTT.

The chain employs TRBV10-3 and TRBJ2-3; 11 bases are a match to TRBD2. CDR3 length equals 15 residues. The V segment lost 5 bases and the J segment 1 base; nucleotides outside the gene matches: 2. CDR1 is ENHRY, CDR2 SYGVKD, per germline. The CDR3 DNA follows: TGTGCCATCAGTCAGACTAGCGGGGGCACAGATACGCAGTATTTT. This translates into CAISQTSGGTDTQYF.

This rearrangement joins TRBV6-6 to TRBJ1-5, with 7 bases fitting TRBD1. The V segment lost 5 bases and the J segment 4 bases; nucleotides outside the gene matches: 2. The germline CDR1 and CDR2 sequences are MNHNY and SVGAGI (reference sequence). CDR3 size: 13 residues. Here the CDR3 DNA reads TGTGCCAGCAGTGAGGGGGCTAATCAGCCCCAGCATTTT. This translates into CASSEGANQPQHF.

This clone occurred a few times. The genes are TRBV7-9 and TRBJ1-4, with 8 nucleotides matching TRBD1. Germline trimming cut 2 bases from V and 2 bases from J; bases unmatched to any gene: 1. Germline CDR1 is SEHNR and CDR2 is FQNEAQ (reference sequence). The CDR3 runs to 15 residues. CDR3: CASSLWTGTNEKLFF. CDR3 nucleotides: TGTGCCAGCAGCTTATGGACAGGGACTAATGAAAAACTGTTTTTT. The full variable domain, its missing parts supplied by reference TRBV7-9 and TRBJ1-4, is DTGVSQNPRHKITKRGQNVTFRCDPISEHNRLYWYRQTLGQGPEFLTYFQNEAQLEKSRLLSDRFSAERPKGSFSTLEIQRTEQGDSAMYLCASSLWTGTNEKLFFGSGTQLSVL.

The chain is built from TRBV4-2 and TRBJ2-2; 10 bases align to TRBD2. V gave up 0 bases and J gave up 0 bases; unmatched junction bases: 10. Germline V gene sequence: CDR1 LGHNA, CDR2 YNFKEQ. The CDR3 covers 20 residues. The CDR3 here is CASSQDPSGGLSTNTGELFF. Here the CDR3 DNA reads TGTGCCAGCAGCCAAGATCCTAGCGGGGGCCTAAGTACGAACACCGGGGAGCTGTTTTTT.

V gene TRBV29-1 combines with J gene TRBJ2-7; perhaps TRBD2 as D (6 bases). The germline V and J ends were trimmed by 5 bases and 1 base, with 12 bases remaining between them. Germline V gene sequence: CDR1 SQVTM, CDR2 ANQGSEA. The CDR3 runs to 13 residues. The chain's CDR3 is CSVTGTPSYEQYF. The CDR3 DNA is TGCAGCGTTACCGGGACTCCTTCCTACGAGCAGTACTTC.

The CDR3 loop reads CASSPGHYNEQFF. The CDR3 nucleotides read TGCGCCAGCAGCCCGGGACACTACAATGAGCAGTTCTTC. The V and J genes are TRBV5-1 and TRBJ2-1, with TRBD1 as a possible D gene (6 bases). The CDR3 extends over 13 amino acids. V lost 4 bases to trimming and J lost 3 bases, with 8 bases between them. Germline CDR1 and CDR2: SGHRS and YFSETQ. The whole variable domain, remainder taken from reference TRBV5-1 and TRBJ2-1, is KAGVTQTPRYLIKTRGQQVTLSCSPISGHRSVSWYQQTPGQGLQFLFEYFSETQRNKGNFPGRFSGRQFSNSRSEMNVSTLELGDSALYLCASSPGHYNEQFFGPGTRLTVL.

This chain joins TRBV29-1 and TRBJ2-5; 8 nucleotides align to TRBD2. The V gene's germline CDR1 is SQVTM and CDR2 ANQGSEA. The CDR3 is 14 amino acids. Trimming took 2 bases from V and 4 from J; bases not matched to a gene: 6. CDR3 DNA sequence: TGCAGCGTTGAACCAGACGGGGGGGCAGAGACCCAGTACTTC. Amino acid sequence: CSVEPDGGAETQYF.

The chain carries TRBV16 and TRBJ2-1; D is unclear. The CDR3 runs 14 residues. V lost 2 bases and J lost 7, with 12 bases in between. Germline V gives CDR1 KGHSY, CDR2 FQNENV. The CDR3 protein is CASSQRFQANEQFF. The CDR3 bases are TGTGCCAGCAGCCAAAGGTTCCAGGCGAATGAGCAGTTCTTC.

The J gene is TRBJ2-5, the V gene TRBV6-1; TRBD2 matches at 9 bases. J gave up 5 bases and V 10 bases, and 14 bases lay outside the gene matches. Germline CDR1 is MNHNS and CDR2 is SASEGT. The CDR3 has 15 amino acids. The CDR3 sequence is CATSRSSGSSETQYF. DNA of the CDR3: TGTGCCACATCAAGGAGTAGCGGGAGTAGTGAGACCCAGTACTTC.

On this clone: An end of the junction differs from the germline gene, which may be a read error. The CDR3 reads CSVVRTGGNYGYPF. The CDR3 DNA reads as TGCAGCGTTGTTCGGACAGGGGGCAACTATGGCTACCCCTTC. The chain uses TRBV29-1 and TRBJ1-2, with 11 bases identical to TRBD1. Germline V lookup: CDR1 SQVTM, CDR2 ANQGSEA. The CDR3 totals 14 residues.

Only one count was recorded for this clone. The chain is built from TRBV6-1 and TRBJ2-1; 10 bases match TRBD2. Trimming removed 7 bases from V and 8 bases from J; junction bases left unmatched: 8. The CDR3 has 14 amino acids. Germline V gene data show CDR1 as MNHNS and CDR2 as SASEGT. The CDR3 sequence: CASKGLAQGDEQFF. CDR3 nucleotide sequence: TGTGCCAGCAAGGGACTAGCGCAGGGGGATGAGCAGTTCTTC.

The chain links TRBV9 to TRBJ2-2, with TRBD2 matching over 9 bases. CDR1 and CDR2 from the germline V gene are SGDLS and YYNGEE. The V and J ends lost 0 bases and 1 base, in that order; junction bases with no gene match: 4. This CDR3 is 17 amino acids long. CDR3 DNA sequence: TGTGCCAGCAGCGTAGGGGGACTAGCATTGAACACCGGGGAGCTGTTTTTT. The encoded protein is CASSVGGLALNTGELFF.